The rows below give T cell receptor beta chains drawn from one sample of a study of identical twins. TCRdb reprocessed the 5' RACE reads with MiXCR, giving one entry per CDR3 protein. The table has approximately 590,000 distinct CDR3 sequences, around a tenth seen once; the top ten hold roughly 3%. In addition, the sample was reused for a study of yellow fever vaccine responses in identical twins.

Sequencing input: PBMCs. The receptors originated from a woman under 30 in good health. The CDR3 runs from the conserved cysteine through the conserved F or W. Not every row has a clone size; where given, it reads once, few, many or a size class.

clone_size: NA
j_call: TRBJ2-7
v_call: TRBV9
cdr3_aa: CASSSTGVPWDEQYF

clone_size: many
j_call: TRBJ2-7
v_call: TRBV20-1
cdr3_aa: CSARGSSYEQYF

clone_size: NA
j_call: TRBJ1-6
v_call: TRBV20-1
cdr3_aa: CSASAVGEPLHF

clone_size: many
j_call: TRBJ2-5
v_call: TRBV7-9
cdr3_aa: CASSRLAGEETQYF

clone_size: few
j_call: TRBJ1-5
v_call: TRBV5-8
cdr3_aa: CASSNEVLTYQPQHF

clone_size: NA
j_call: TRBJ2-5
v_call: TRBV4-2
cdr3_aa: CASSLHWTSANPPQETQYF

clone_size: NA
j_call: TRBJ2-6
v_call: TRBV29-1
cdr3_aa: CSVDGTNSGANVLTF

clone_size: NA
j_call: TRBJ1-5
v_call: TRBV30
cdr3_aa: CAWSVGLGNQPQHF

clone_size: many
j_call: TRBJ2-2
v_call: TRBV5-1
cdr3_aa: CASRGTDFHTGELFF

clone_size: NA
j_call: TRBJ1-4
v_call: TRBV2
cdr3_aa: CATGPTPSNEKLFF

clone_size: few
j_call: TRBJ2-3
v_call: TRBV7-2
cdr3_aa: CASSLLWADTQYF

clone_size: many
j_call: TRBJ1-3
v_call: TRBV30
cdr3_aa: CAWKGQPSGNTIYF

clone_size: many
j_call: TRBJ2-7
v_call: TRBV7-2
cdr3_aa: CASSLVATYEQYF

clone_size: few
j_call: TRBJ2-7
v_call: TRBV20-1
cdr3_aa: CSAGGGTSGNHEQYF

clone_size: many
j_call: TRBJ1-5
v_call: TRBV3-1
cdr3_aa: CASSQDSRQPQHF

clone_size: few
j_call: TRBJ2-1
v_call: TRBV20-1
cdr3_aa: CSALAGPDPYNEQFF

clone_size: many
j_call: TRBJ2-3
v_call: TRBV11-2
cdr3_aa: CASSLVPRTESTDTQYF

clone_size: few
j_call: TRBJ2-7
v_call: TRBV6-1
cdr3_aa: CASSLGGRGHEQYF

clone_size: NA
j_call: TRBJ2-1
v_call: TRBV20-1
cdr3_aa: CSARSSGLAVFYNEQFF

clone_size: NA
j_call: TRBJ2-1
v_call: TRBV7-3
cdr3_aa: CASSLRSGSSYNEQFF

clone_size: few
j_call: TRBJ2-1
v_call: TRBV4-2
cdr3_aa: CASSQTGTSDLGEQFF

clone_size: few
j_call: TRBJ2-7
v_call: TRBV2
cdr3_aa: CASRAGTGNSYEQYF

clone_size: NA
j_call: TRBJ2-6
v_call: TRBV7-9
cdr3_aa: CASSPGDSGANVLTF

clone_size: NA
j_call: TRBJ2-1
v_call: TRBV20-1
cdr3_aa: CSVSSQNPGLEHNEQFF

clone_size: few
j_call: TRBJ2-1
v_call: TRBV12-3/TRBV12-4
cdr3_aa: CASSGMGTYEAVTNEQFF

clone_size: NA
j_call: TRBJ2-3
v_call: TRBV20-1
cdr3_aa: CSARGFLAGAGFADTQYF

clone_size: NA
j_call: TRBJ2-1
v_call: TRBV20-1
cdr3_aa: CSAPPPGQDYNEQFF

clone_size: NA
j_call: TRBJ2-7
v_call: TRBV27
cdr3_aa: CASSLQVLGREQYF

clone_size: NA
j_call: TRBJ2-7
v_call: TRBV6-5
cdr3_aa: CASQGLDYEQYF

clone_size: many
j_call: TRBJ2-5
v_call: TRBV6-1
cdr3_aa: CASRTGTGLQETQYF

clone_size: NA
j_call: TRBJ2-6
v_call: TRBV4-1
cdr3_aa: CASSQTASSGANVLTF

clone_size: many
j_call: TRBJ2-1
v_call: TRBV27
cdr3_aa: CASSPGRGFYNEQFF

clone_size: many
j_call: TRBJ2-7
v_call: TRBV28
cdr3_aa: CASSQVGLLYEQYF

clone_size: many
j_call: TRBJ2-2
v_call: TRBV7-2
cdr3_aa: CASSTGQGWTGELFF

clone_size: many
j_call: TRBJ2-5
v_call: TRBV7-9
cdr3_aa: CASSVRGEETQYF

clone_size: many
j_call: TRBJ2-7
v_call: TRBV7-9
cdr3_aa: CASSGKRESTYEQYF

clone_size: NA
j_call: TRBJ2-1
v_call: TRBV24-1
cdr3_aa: CATRTREYNEQFF

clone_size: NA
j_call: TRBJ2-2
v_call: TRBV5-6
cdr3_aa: CASSLASRVVFAGELFF

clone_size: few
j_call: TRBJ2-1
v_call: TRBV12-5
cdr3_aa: CASGLVLGEPSYNEQFF

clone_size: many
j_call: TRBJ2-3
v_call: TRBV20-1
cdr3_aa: CSATGTSNTQYF

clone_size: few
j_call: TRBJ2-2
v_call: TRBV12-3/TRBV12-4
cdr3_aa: CASSKGTENTGELFF

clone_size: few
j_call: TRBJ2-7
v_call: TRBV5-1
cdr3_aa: CASSPDRGVREQYF

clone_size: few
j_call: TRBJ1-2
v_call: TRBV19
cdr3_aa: CASRTTGQSYGYTF

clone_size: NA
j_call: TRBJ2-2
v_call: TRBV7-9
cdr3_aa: CASSFHRDLLNTGELFF

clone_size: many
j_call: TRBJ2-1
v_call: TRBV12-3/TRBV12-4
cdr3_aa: CASSLLRGNEQFF

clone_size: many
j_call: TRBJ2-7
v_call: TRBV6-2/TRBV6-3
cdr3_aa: CASSPWRQPAYEQYF

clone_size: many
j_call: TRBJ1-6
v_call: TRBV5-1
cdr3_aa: CASSPDGSSYNSPLHF

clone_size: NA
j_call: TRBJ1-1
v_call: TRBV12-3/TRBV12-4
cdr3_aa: CASSINTRLESEAFF

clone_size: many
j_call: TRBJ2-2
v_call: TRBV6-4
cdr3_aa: CASRGQGSNTGELFF

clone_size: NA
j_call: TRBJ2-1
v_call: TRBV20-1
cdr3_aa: CSAASGQKEQFF